The next 10 T cell receptor beta chains were all read from a single sample in a study of T cell repertoires in cytomegalovirus infection. A single record per CDR3 protein comes from TCRdb applying MiXCR to the reads. The repertoire has some 900,000 distinct CDR3 sequences, about 30% of them found once; the top ten carry around 12%. The antigens for these receptors are not known. Sequenced here: cultured CD8+ T cells from PBMCs, sampled from culture after CMV antigen stimulation. These receptor sequences come from a human donor in good health (CMV status not recorded). Some clones in this sample may be carry-over from other donors' samples.

The chain couples TRBV12-3 or TRBV12-4 to TRBJ1-2; no firm D call. CDR3 length equals 15 residues. Trimming left V 6 bases short and J 6 bases short, with 20 bases between. The CDR3 is CASSQTGPIPNGYTF. The CDR3 nucleotides read TGTGCCAGCAGCCAAACCGGGCCTATCCCTAATGGCTACACCTTC.

The rearrangement uses TRBV19 and TRBJ2-5, with TRBD2 matching 13 bases. CDR1 is LNHDA and CDR2 is SQIVND in the germline V gene (reference sequence). The CDR3 sequence is 15 residues long. V shed 6 bases and J 7 bases; nucleotides not matched to a gene: 8. DNA of the CDR3: TGTGCCAGTAGCCTGACTAGCGGGGGGCCCACGACCCAGTACTTC. It codes for CASSLTSGGPTTQYF.

This clonotype has a count of ten or more. This rearrangement joins TRBV27 to TRBJ2-3; D is unresolved. V was shortened by 8 bases and J by 1 base, with 10 bases between the two germline ends. The CDR3 runs 13 residues. Germline values: CDR1 MNHEY, CDR2 SMNVEV (reference sequence). CDR3 nucleotides: TGTGCCAGCTCACTCTTCGGCACAGATACGCAGTATTTT. It encodes CASSLFGTDTQYF.

This chain uses TRBV27 with TRBJ1-5; a possible D gene is TRBD1 (5 bases). V shed 4 bases and J shed 5 bases, with 9 bases lying between them. The germline V gene encodes CDR1 MNHEY and CDR2 SMNVEV (reference sequence). The CDR3 totals 13 residues. The chain's CDR3 is CASSWGEDQPQHF. CDR3 nucleotide sequence: TGTGCCAGCAGTTGGGGGGAAGATCAGCCCCAGCATTTT.

The chain is built from TRBV11-2 and TRBJ1-2, with TRBD1 identical over 7 bases. The CDR3 spans 17 residues. Germline values: CDR1 SGHAT, CDR2 FQNNGV. V lost 11 bases to trimming and J lost 4 bases; unmatched junction nucleotides: 22. CDR3 in amino acids: CAHGTPWGTEGSYGYTF. The DNA of the CDR3 is TGTGCCCATGGGACGCCATGGGGGACAGAGGGGTCCTATGGCTACACCTTC.

The chain uses TRBV12-3 or TRBV12-4 and TRBJ2-7; no clear D. Trimming took off 1 base at V and 0 bases at J, with 7 bases between the two ends. This CDR3 contains 14 residues. In nucleotides, the CDR3 is TGTGCCAGCAGTTTAGTGGCAGCCTCCTACGAGCAGTACTTC. Amino acids: CASSLVAASYEQYF.

This clonotype was observed a few times. The J gene is TRBJ1-1, the V gene TRBV11-1, with no clear D. Trimming cost V 1 base and J 1 base, with 16 bases left between them. The germline gives CDR1 SGHAT, CDR2 FQDESV (reference sequence). The CDR3 has 17 amino acids. Here the CDR3 DNA reads TGTGCCAGCAGCTTAGGACCGGTGTGGTCCGGGAACACTGAAGCTTTCTTT. Translation gives CASSLGPVWSGNTEAFF.

CDR3 in amino acids: CASSWTGDSYNEQFF. The CDR3, as DNA: TGTGCCAGCAGCTGGACAGGGGATTCCTACAATGAGCAGTTCTTC. The chain links TRBV7-6 to TRBJ2-1; 9 bases are a match to TRBD1. This CDR3 has 15 residues. CDR1 is SGHVS, CDR2 FNYEAQ, per germline. After removal of 4 bases from V and 1 base from J, the junction contained 2 bases not matched to a gene.

This rearrangement joins TRBV27 to TRBJ2-7; TRBD2 matches at 7 bases. The junction had 17 bases not matched to a gene; V was cut back by 0 bases and J by 0 bases. The CDR3 sequence is 20 residues long. CDR1 is MNHEY, CDR2 SMNVEV, per germline (reference sequence). CDR3 DNA: TGTGCCAGCAGTTTATCAGCTCCCGGTCTGTGGCGGGGGTACTCCTACGAGCAGTACGTC. Protein sequence: CASSLSAPGLWRGYSYEQYV.

Regarding this clonotype: A much larger clone differs from this one at a single base, so this may be a read error. This rearrangement joins TRBV7-9 to TRBJ2-1; perhaps TRBD1 as D (7 bases). CDR1 is SEHNR and CDR2 is FQNEAQ in the germline V gene (reference sequence). This CDR3 is 12 amino acids long. CDR3 amino acids: CVAQGGGNEQFF. For the CDR3, the DNA is TGTGTCGCGCAGGGGGGAGGAAATGAGCAGTTCTTC.